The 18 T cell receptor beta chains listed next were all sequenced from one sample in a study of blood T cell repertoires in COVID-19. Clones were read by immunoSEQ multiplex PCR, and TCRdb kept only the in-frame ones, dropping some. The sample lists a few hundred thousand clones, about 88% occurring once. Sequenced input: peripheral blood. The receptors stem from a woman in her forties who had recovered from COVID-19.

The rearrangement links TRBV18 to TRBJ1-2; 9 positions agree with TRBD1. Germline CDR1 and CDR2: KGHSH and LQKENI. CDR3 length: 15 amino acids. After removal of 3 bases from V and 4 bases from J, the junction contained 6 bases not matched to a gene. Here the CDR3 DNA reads TGTGCCAGCTCACCTACAGGGGGCGACATCTATGGCTACACCTTC. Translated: CASSPTGGDIYGYTF.

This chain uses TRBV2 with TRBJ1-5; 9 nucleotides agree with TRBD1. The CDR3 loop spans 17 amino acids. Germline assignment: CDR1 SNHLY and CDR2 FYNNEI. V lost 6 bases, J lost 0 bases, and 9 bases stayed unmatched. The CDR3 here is CASSETGGPNSNQPQHF. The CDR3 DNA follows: TGTGCCAGCAGCGAGACAGGGGGTCCTAATAGCAATCAGCCCCAGCATTTT.

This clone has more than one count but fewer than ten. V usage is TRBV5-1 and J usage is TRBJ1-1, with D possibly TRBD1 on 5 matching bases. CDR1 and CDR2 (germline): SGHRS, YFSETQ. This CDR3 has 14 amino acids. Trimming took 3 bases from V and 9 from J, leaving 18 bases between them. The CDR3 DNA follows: TGCGCCAGCAGCTGGAAAAACCTACAGGATCAAGCTTTCTTT. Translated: CASSWKNLQDQAFF.

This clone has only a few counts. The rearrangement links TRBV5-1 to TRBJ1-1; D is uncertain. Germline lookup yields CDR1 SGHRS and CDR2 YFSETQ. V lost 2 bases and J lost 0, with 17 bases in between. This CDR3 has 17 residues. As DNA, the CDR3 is TGCGCCAGCAGCTTATCGGGTCCCCCCTCGATGAACACTGAAGCTTTCTTT. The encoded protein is CASSLSGPPSMNTEAFF.

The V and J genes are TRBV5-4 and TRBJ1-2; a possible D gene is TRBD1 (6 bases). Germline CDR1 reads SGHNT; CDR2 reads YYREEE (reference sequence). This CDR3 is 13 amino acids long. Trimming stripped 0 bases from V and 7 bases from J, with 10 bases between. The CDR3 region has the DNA TGTGCCAGCAGCTTGGCAGGGGCCAGTGGCTACACCTTC. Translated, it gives CASSLAGASGYTF.

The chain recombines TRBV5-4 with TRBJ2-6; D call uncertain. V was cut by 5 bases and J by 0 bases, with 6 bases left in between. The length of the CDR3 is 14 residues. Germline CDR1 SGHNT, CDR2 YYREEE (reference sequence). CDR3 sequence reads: CASRSPSGANVLTF. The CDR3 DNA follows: TGTGCCAGCAGGAGCCCCTCTGGGGCCAACGTCCTGACTTTC.

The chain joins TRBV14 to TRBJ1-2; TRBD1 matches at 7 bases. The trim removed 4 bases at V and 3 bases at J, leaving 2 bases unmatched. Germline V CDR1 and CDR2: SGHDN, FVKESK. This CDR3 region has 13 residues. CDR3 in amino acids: CASSPGTDYGYTF. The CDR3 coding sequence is TGTGCCAGCAGCCCGGGGACAGACTATGGCTACACCTTC.

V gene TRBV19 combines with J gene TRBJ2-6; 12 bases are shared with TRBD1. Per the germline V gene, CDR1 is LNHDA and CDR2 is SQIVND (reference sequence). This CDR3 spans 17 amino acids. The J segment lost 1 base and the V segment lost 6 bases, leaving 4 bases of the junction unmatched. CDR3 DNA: TGTGCCAGTAGCCCGGGACAGGGGGCTTCTGGGGCCAACGTCCTGACTTTC. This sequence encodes CASSPGQGASGANVLTF.

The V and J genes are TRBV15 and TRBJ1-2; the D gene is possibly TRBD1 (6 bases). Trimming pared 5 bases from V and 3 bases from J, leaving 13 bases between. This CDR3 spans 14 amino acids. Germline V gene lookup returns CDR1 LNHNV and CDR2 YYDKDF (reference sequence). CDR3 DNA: TGTGCCACCAGCCTGTCAGGGGTTGACTATGGCTACACCTTC. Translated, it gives CATSLSGVDYGYTF.

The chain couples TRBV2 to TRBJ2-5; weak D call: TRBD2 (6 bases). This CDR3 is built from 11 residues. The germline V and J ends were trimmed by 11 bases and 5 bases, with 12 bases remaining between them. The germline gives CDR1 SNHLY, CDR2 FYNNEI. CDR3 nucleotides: TGTGCCGGGGGGACGGGGGAGACCCAGTACTTC. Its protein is CAGGTGETQYF.

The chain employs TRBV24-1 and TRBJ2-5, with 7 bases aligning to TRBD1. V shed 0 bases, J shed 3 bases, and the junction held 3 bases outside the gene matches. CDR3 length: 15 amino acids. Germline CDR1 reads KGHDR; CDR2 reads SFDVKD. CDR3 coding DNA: TGTGCCACCAGTGATTTGTCAGGGACAGAAGAGACCCAGTACTTC. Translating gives CATSDLSGTEETQYF.

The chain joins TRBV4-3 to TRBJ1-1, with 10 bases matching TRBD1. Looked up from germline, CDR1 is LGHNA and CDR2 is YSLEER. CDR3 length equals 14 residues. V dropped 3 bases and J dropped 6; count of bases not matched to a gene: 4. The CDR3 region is CASSQGQGIPEAFF. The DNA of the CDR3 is TGCGCCAGCAGCCAGGGACAGGGGATACCTGAAGCTTTCTTT.

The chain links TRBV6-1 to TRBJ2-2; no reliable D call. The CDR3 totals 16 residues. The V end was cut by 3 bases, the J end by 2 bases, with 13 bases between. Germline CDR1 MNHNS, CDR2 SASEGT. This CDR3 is CASSDFLKSNTGELFF. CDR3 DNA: TGTGCCAGCAGTGATTTCCTAAAATCAAACACCGGGGAGCTGTTTTTT.

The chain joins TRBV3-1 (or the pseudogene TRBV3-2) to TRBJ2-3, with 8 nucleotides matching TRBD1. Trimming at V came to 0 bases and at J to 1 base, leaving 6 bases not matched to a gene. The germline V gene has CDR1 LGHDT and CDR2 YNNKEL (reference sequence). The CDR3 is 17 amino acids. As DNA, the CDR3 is TGTGCCAGCAGCCAAGACGTTCAGGGGGCTGGCACAGATACGCAGTATTTT. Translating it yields CASSQDVQGAGTDTQYF.

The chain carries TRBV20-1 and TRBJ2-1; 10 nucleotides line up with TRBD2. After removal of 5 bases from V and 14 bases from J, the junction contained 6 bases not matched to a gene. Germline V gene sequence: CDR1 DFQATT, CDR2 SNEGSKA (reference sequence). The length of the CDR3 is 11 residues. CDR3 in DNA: TGCAGTGCTTCTAGCGGGAGTAATAAGTTCTTC. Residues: CSASSGSNKFF.

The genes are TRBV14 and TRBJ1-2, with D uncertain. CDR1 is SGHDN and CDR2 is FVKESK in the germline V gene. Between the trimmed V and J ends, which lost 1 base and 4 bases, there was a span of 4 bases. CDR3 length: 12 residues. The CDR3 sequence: CASSQASYGYTF. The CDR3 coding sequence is TGTGCCAGCAGCCAAGCGTCCTATGGCTACACCTTC.

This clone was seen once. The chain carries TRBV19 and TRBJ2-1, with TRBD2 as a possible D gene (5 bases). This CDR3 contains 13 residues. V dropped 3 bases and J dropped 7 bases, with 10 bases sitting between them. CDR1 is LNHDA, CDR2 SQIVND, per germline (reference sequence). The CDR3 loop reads CASSILGGNEQFF. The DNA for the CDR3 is TGTGCCAGTAGTATTTTAGGAGGTAATGAGCAGTTCTTC.

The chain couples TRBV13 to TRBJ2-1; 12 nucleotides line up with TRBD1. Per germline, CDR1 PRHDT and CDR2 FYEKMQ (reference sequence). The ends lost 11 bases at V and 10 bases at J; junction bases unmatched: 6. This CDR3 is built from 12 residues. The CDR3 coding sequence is TGTGCCGGGGGACAGGGGGCAATGGAGCAGTTCTTC. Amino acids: CAGGQGAMEQFF.